The 13 T cell receptor beta chains below come from one sample, sequenced in a study of response to subunit inactivated influenza vaccine. In TCRdb, the RT-PCR reads were re-called with MiXCR into one record per CDR3 protein. The sample lists approximately 200,000 distinct CDR3 sequences, 14% occurring once. The sequencing used CD8+ T cells sorted from PBMCs, collected approximately 5 days after vaccination. The receptors originated from a man aged 50 or older who received an inactivated influenza vaccine.

This clonotype was seen repeatedly, ten times or more. The V gene is TRBV15, the J gene TRBJ1-6; 10 nucleotides align to TRBD1. Trimming removed 3 bases from V and 8 bases from J; junction bases left unmatched: 19. Per the germline V gene, CDR1 is LNHNV and CDR2 is YYDKDF (reference sequence). This CDR3 is built from 20 residues. The CDR3 coding sequence is TGTGCCACCAGCAGCCTACAAAAGGGACAGGGGCTGGGATCGTATTCACCCCTCCACTTT. Protein sequence: CATSSLQKGQGLGSYSPLHF. Supplemented by reference TRBV15 and TRBJ1-6, the full variable domain reads DAMVIQNPRYQVTQFGKPVTLSCSQTLNHNVMYWYQQKSSQAPKLLFHYYDKDFNNEADTPDNFQSRRPNTSFCFLDIRSPGLGDTAMYLCATSSLQKGQGLGSYSPLHFGNGTRLTVT.

This chain links TRBV29-1 with TRBJ2-1; possible D gene TRBD1, 6 bases. Germline CDR1 SQVTM, CDR2 ANQGSEA. V was clipped by 3 bases and J by 2 bases, with 11 bases between them. The CDR3 has 14 residues. CDR3 in DNA: TGCAGCGTTGATGCGGCAGGGGCCTACAATGAGCAGTTCTTC. Amino acids: CSVDAAGAYNEQFF.

This clonotype was found a few times. The rearrangement uses TRBV29-1 and TRBJ2-5; D possibly uses TRBD1 or TRBD2 (5 bases each). V lost 0 bases and J lost 2, with 16 bases in between. Germline V gene sequence: CDR1 SQVTM, CDR2 ANQGSEA. This CDR3 region has 16 residues. Here the CDR3 reads CSVEDTRETEQETQYF. In DNA, the CDR3 is TGCAGCGTTGAAGACACGAGGGAGACAGAACAAGAGACCCAGTACTTC.

The V and J genes are TRBV7-2 and TRBJ1-3; D uncertain. Germline CDR1 and CDR2: SGHTA and FQGNSA. Trimming took 2 bases from V and 0 from J, leaving 8 bases between them. The CDR3 contains 15 residues. This chain's CDR3 is CASSLSRNSGNTIYF. The CDR3 nucleotides read TGTGCCAGCAGCTTATCACGGAACTCTGGAAACACCATATATTTT.

This clonotype has only a few counts. The genes are TRBV9 and TRBJ2-3; tentatively, D is TRBD1 or TRBD2 (5 bases each). Germline V gives CDR1 SGDLS, CDR2 YYNGEE. V shed 4 bases and J shed 2 bases, with 14 bases lying between them. This CDR3 contains 15 residues. This CDR3 is CASSPGAGNTDTQYF. The CDR3 DNA sequence: TGTGCCAGCAGCCCCGGGGCAGGTAACACAGATACGCAGTATTTT.

This clonotype was picked up a small number of times. This chain links TRBV11-2 with TRBJ1-1; D might be TRBD1 (5 bases). V gave up 2 bases and J gave up 0 bases, with 16 bases separating them. CDR3 length: 17 amino acids. CDR1 is SGHAT and CDR2 is FQNNGV in the germline V gene. As DNA, the CDR3 is TGTGCCAGCAGCTTATCGGCGCGTAAGGGGATGAACACTGAAGCTTTCTTT. Its protein is CASSLSARKGMNTEAFF.

This clonotype was counted a few times. The chain has TRBV20-1 and TRBJ2-7; D not resolved. Germline CDR1 DFQATT, CDR2 SNEGSKA (reference sequence). The CDR3 has 13 amino acids. Trimming pared 0 bases from V and 4 bases from J, leaving 10 bases between. DNA for the CDR3: TGCAGTGCTAGAGATCAAGGAGATTACGAGCAGTACTTC. It is translated as CSARDQGDYEQYF.

This clonotype was counted ten times or more. The CDR3, as DNA: TGCAGTGCGGCTCGGGAGTACTACAATGAGCAGTTCTTC. Amino acid sequence: CSAAREYYNEQFF. This chain uses TRBV20-1 with TRBJ2-1, with D possibly TRBD2 on 6 matching bases. This CDR3 region has 13 residues. V was shortened by 6 bases and J by 3 bases, with 12 bases between the two germline ends. In germline, CDR1 is DFQATT, CDR2 SNEGSKA (reference sequence).

V usage is TRBV2 and J usage is TRBJ1-2; D is perhaps TRBD1 (6 bases). The ends were cut back, 10 bases at V and 4 bases at J, with 16 bases in the middle. Germline CDR1 is SNHLY and CDR2 is FYNNEI. The CDR3 is 13 residues long. The CDR3 sequence: CATTGRGTYGYTF. The CDR3 DNA reads TGTGCCACTACCGGGAGGGGGACCTATGGCTACACCTTC. The whole variable domain, filled in from reference TRBV2 and TRBJ1-2, reads EPEVTQTPSHQVTQMGQEVILRCVPISNHLYFYWYRQILGQKVEFLVSFYNNEISEKSEIFDDQFSVERPDGSNFTLKIRSTKLEDSAMYFCATTGRGTYGYTFGSGTRLTVV.

The chain joins TRBV6-2 or TRBV6-3 to TRBJ2-1; TRBD2 matches 7 bases. V dropped 5 bases and J dropped 1; count of bases not matched to a gene: 5. Germline V gives CDR1 MNHEY, CDR2 SVGEGT. The CDR3 sequence is 15 residues long. For the CDR3, the DNA is TGTGCCAGCAGTCCTCTAGCGGAATCCTACAATGAGCAGTTCTTC. Translated, it gives CASSPLAESYNEQFF.

The chain uses TRBV30 and TRBJ2-2, with TRBD2 as a possible D gene (6 bases). Between the trimmed V and J ends, which lost 5 bases and 7 bases, there was a span of 11 bases. The length of the CDR3 is 12 residues. Germline CDR1 is GTSNPN and CDR2 is SVGIG (reference sequence). CDR3 sequence (DNA): TGTGCCTGGGCGGGACCTCTCGGGGAGCTGTTTTTT. This encodes CAWAGPLGELFF.

This clonotype was seen at least ten times. The genes are TRBV4-2 and TRBJ2-1; 10 bases are shared with TRBD2. V gave up 4 bases and J gave up 0 bases; unmatched junction bases: 12. The germline V gene has CDR1 LGHNA and CDR2 YNFKEQ. CDR3 length: 19 amino acids. CDR3 sequence: CASSRGASGGRSSYNEQFF. The CDR3 coding sequence is TGTGCCAGCAGCCGCGGGGCTAGCGGGGGACGAAGCTCCTACAATGAGCAGTTCTTC.

This clonotype was observed a handful of times. V usage is TRBV4-3 and J usage is TRBJ2-1, with D perhaps TRBD1 or TRBD2 (6 bases each). Germline V gene data show CDR1 as LGHNA and CDR2 as YSLEER. The CDR3 is made up of 15 amino acids. V was pared by 4 bases and J by 3 bases, with 13 bases between. The CDR3 DNA reads as TGCGCCAGCAGCCGCGGGACACTTAACTACAATGAGCAGTTCTTC. Its translation is CASSRGTLNYNEQFF.